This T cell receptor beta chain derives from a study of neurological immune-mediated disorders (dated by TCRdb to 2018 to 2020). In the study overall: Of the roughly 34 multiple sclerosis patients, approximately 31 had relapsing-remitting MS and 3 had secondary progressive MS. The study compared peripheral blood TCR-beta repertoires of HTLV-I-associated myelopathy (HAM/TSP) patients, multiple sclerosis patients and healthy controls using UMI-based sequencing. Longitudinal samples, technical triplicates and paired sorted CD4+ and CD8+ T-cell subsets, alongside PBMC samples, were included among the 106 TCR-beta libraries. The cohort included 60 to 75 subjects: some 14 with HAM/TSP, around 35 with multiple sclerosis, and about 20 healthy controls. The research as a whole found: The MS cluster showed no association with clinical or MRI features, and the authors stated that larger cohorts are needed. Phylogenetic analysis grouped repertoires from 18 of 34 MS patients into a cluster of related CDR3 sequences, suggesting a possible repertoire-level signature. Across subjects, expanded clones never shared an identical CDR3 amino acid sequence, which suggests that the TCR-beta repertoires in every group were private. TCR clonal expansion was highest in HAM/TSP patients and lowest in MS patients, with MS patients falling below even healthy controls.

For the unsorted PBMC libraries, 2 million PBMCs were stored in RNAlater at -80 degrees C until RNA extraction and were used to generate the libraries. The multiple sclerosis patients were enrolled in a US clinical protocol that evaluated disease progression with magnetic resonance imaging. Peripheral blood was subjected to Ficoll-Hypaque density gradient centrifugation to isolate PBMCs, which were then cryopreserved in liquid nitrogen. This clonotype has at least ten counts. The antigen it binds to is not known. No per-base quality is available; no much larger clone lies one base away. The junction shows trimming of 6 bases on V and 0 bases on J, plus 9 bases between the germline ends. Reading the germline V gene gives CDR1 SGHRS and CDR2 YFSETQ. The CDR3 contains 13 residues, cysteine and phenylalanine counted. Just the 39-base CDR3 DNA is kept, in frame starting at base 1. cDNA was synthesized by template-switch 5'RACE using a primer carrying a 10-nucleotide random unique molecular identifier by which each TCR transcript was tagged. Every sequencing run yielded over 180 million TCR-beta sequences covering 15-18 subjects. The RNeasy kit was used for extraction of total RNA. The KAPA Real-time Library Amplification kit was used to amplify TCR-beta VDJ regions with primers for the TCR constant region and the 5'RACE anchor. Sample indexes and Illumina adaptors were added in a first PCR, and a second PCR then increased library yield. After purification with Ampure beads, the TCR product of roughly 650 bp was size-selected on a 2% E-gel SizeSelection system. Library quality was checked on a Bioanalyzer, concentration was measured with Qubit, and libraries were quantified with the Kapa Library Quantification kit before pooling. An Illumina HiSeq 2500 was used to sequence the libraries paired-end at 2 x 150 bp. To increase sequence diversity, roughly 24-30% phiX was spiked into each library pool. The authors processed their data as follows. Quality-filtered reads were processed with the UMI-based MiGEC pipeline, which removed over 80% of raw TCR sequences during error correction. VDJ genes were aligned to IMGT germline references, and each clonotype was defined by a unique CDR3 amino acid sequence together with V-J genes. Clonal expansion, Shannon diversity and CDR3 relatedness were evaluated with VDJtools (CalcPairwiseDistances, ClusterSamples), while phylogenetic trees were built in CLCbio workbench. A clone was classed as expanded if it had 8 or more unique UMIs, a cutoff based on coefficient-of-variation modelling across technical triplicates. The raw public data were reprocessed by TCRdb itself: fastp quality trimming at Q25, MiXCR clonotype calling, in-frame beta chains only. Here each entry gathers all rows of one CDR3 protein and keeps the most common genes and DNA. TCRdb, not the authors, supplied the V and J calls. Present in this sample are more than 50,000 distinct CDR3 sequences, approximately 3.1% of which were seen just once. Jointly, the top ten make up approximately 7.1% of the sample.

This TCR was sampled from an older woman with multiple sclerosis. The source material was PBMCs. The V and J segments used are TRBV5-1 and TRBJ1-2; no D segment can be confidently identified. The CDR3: CASTPGANYGYTF. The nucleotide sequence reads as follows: TGCGCCAGCACGCCAGGCGCTAACTATGGCTACACCTTC.